A selection of T cell receptor beta chains follows, all from one sample in a study of T cells in localized non-small cell lung cancer. Some clones are missing from TCRdb's copy, which holds only in-frame ones; the method was immunoSEQ multiplex PCR. The sample includes 15,000 to 20,000 clones, roughly four fifths of them seen just once. Sequenced material: peripheral blood, taken before any cancer treatment. The receptors come from a female donor of 60 years or more with stage I lung adenocarcinoma. Each CDR3 is given with its conserved first and last residue. Each record gives: J gene, D gene, clone size, V gene, CDR3 protein. D genes are given only for firm matches. The size entry is marked missing in some rows and otherwise reads once, few, many or a size class.

J: TRBJ2-7
D: -
size: -
V: TRBV19
CDR3: CASSIIGGNEQYF

J: TRBJ1-1
D: -
size: -
V: TRBV7-8
CDR3: CASSLAGGGDTEAFF

J: TRBJ1-4
D: -
size: -
V: TRBV27
CDR3: CASSFKPTNEKLFF

J: TRBJ2-7
D: -
size: -
V: TRBV21-1
CDR3: CASSKAGTGKSYEQYF

J: TRBJ1-3
D: -
size: -
V: TRBV19
CDR3: CASSPWTVSGNTIYF

J: TRBJ2-2
D: -
size: -
V: TRBV30
CDR3: CARTGRWNTGELFF

J: TRBJ2-6
D: -
size: -
V: TRBV6-6
CDR3: CASSYPRGAGANVLTF

J: TRBJ1-3
D: -
size: once
V: TRBV7-9
CDR3: CASRDRRGDSGNTIYF

J: TRBJ1-2
D: TRBD1
size: once
V: TRBV6-5
CDR3: CASSAGTGLRSYTF

J: TRBJ1-6
D: -
size: once
V: TRBV2
CDR3: CASSDARSSYNSPLHF

J: TRBJ2-7
D: -
size: -
V: TRBV4-1
CDR3: CASSPRVLEEQYF

J: TRBJ1-2
D: TRBD1
size: -
V: TRBV5-4
CDR3: CASSLNRGSNYGYTF

J: TRBJ1-2
D: -
size: -
V: TRBV11-2
CDR3: CASSRPQLLGYGYTF